Listed here is a single T cell receptor beta chain. Its target is not known. The junction does not match germline at one end; this may be a read error. The sample belongs to a study of response to subunit inactivated influenza vaccine. Whole-study findings and limits: Authors suggested seasonal influenza vaccinations each recruit few new T cells.

Each CDR3 protein is one row after TCRdb ran MiXCR on the RT-PCR reads. Among about 700,000 distinct CDR3 sequences, more than 11% were seen once, and the ten largest hold approximately 6.5%. The CDR3 consists of 15 residues. Germline V gene data show CDR1 as MGHDK and CDR2 as SYGVNS. This chain uses TRBV25-1 with TRBJ2-7; D is possibly TRBD1 or TRBD2 (5 bases each). Sequences were derived from PBMCs from blood, sampled 14 to 15 days before vaccination. This receptor was obtained from a man in his fifties or sixties who received an inactivated influenza vaccine. CDR3 sequence (DNA): TGTGCCACCAGTGATAGAGGGACGAGCTCCTACGAGCAGTACTTC. Translation gives CATSDRGTSSYEQYF.